Given below is one TCR beta chain in context. Its antigen is undetermined. The CDR3 spans 19 residues. This entry belongs to a study of CXCR3-negative and CXCR3-positive naive CD8 T cells. Study results and caveats: More hydrophobic TRB CDR3s occurred in CXCR3-positive than in CXCR3-negative naive cells.

The method, 5' RACE with UMI labels, was used to prepare the TRB cDNA libraries. TCRdb re-called the 5' RACE reads and catalogs CDR3 proteins one per entry, DNA excluded. Here the sample table reports about 57,000 distinct CDR3 sequences. This receptor was identified in a human donor in good health. Some clones in this sample may be carry-over from other donors' samples. Input material: naive CXCR3+ CD8+ T cells from blood. Subset meaning: CD45RO-CCR7+CD27+CD95- naive CD8+ T cells expressing CXCR3 (TNR3+). The V and J genes are TRBV21-1 and TRBJ2-2; without DNA, the TCRdb call of TRBD1 cannot be checked. TRBV21-1 is noted as a pseudogene. The CDR3 is CASSKKGHRGGRRTGELFF.